Following are 5 T cell receptor beta chains from one sample sequenced in a study of molecular identifiers for immune sequencing clone quantification. TCRdb re-analysed the PCR reads in MiXCR, keeping a single row per CDR3 protein. The sample records under 650,000 distinct CDR3 sequences, just under 20% being singletons. The material sequenced was naive CD8+ T cells from blood, with Jurkat cell RNA spiked in. Subset meaning: FACS-sorted CD8+CD4-CCR7+CD45RA+ naive T cells. The origin of the receptors is a human donor in good health. Some libraries in this study had Jurkat cell RNA spiked in.

In this sample, this clonotype turned up once. V usage is TRBV19 and J usage is TRBJ1-1; no clear D. The CDR3 is 14 residues long. Germline CDR1 is LNHDA and CDR2 is SQIVND (reference sequence). Trimming removed 3 bases at V and 1 base at J, with 9 bases between. The CDR3: CASSIDSGNTEAFF. CDR3 DNA: TGTGCCAGTAGTATTGACTCCGGGAACACTGAAGCTTTCTTT.

This clonotype was detected a few times. V gene TRBV14 combines with J gene TRBJ1-2; 7 positions match TRBD1. CDR1 and CDR2 (germline): SGHDN, FVKESK. The CDR3 contains 14 residues. Trimming cost V 0 bases and J 6 bases; bases outside gene matches: 4. The CDR3 DNA reads as TGTGCCAGCAGCCAAGATCTTGACAGGGATGGCTACACCTTC. Amino acid sequence: CASSQDLDRDGYTF.

In its sample, this clonotype was seen many times. V and J are TRBV7-8 and TRBJ2-7; D uncertain. Looked up from germline, CDR1 is SGHVS and CDR2 is FQNEAQ. This CDR3 is built from 12 residues. V lost 5 bases and J lost 7, with 12 bases in between. The CDR3 DNA is TGTGCCAGCAGCCCTCACTTGGTGGAGCAGTACTTC. Its protein product is CASSPHLVEQYF.

This clonotype appeared many times. Because the CDR3 is missing its conserved closing phenylalanine or tryptophan, this is likely a read error. No DNA is shown, since the ends of the CDR3 on it are uncertain; the CDR3 is the one TCRdb lists. J is TRBJ2-4 and V is TRBV20-1; the D call in the table, TRBD1, was not verified against the DNA. Germline assignment: CDR1 DFQATT and CDR2 SNEGSKA (reference sequence). The CDR3 has 8 residues if both end residues are counted. This chain's CDR3 is CSGETGEL.

Points on this clonotype: A clone one base away is much larger, so this may be a read error. This sequence joins TRBV7-9 and TRBJ1-4; 10 positions match TRBD1. Germline CDR1 and CDR2: SEHNR and FQNEAQ (reference sequence). The CDR3 has 16 residues. CDR3 DNA sequence: TGTGCCAGCAGCCCAGTGACAGGGGGCCCCAATGAAAGACTGTTTTTT. It yields the protein CASSPVTGGPNERLFF.